The rows below give T cell receptor beta chains drawn from one sample of a study of cytomegalovirus exposure and HLA in healthy donors. Some clones are missing from TCRdb's copy, which holds only in-frame ones; the method was immunoSEQ multiplex PCR. The repertoire consists of around 64,000 clones, with about nine tenths occurring once and the leading ten covering just under 2%. What was sequenced was PBMCs. The receptors derive from a woman younger than 45 in good health and CMV-seronegative. The CDR3 runs from the conserved cysteine through the conserved F or W.

J,V,CDR3
TRBJ1-2,TRBV4-3,CASSQDEGGNYGYTF
TRBJ2-3,TRBV9,CASSLRLGPTDTQYF
TRBJ2-1,TRBV6-4,CASSPGLGGEQFF
TRBJ2-1,TRBV2,CASSEALRGGRGYEQFF
TRBJ1-5,TRBV16,CASSPTGYSQPQHF
TRBJ2-3,TRBV7-6,CASSRGQGKDTQYF
TRBJ2-3,TRBV5-6,CASSSSSGRRTDTQYF
TRBJ2-7,TRBV7-6,CASSLALSHEQYF
TRBJ1-2,TRBV28,CASKTRLNYGYTF
TRBJ1-5,TRBV6-1,CASSRTGHQPQHF
TRBJ2-7,TRBV6-5,CASNTGTGREQYF
TRBJ1-2,TRBV30,CAWSLTSGGLGYGYTF
TRBJ2-1,TRBV7-3,CASSSSASGTNEQFF
TRBJ2-3,TRBV2,CASRPMEMATDTQYF
TRBJ2-2,TRBV19,CASSSPPRDPTGELFF
TRBJ1-1,TRBV29-1,CSADIGRMNTEAFF
TRBJ1-5,TRBV19,CASSIPTGREIRNQPQHF
TRBJ2-5,TRBV11-3,CASTKTSGSNQETQYF
TRBJ1-2,TRBV30,CAWSAGTGYGYTF
TRBJ1-4,TRBV6-5,CASSSSGTGRVKLFF
TRBJ2-7,TRBV28,CASSPLGDEQYF
TRBJ1-1,TRBV6-5,CASSPAGTGNTEAFF
TRBJ1-2,TRBV6-5,CASTRQANYGYTF
TRBJ2-1,TRBV10-3,CAIGPEFSSNEQFF
TRBJ2-2,TRBV4-3,CAASTDFTGELFF
TRBJ2-1,TRBV6-1,CASSEAGGEQFF
TRBJ2-7,TRBV28,CASSSSGQGGRQYF
TRBJ2-3,TRBV4-3,CASSQETGEGRDTQYF
TRBJ1-4,TRBV19,CASSTGAEEKLFF
TRBJ2-3,TRBV9,CASSADPEADTQYF
TRBJ2-3,TRBV5-1,CASSFGAGARNTQYF
TRBJ2-1,TRBV6-5,CASKADNNEQFF
TRBJ2-1,TRBV7-6,CANPTSGRAVIVYNEQFF
TRBJ1-3,TRBV5-1,CASRLSGSGNTIYF
TRBJ1-4,TRBV18,CASSPPNSNEKLFF
TRBJ2-7,TRBV30,CAWSGGTPTYEQYF
TRBJ2-7,TRBV11-3,CASSLFSGSSDEQYF
TRBJ1-5,TRBV6-6,CASKTSSGGRNQPQHF
TRBJ1-2,TRBV5-4,CASSFGGGGRGYTF
TRBJ1-2,TRBV6-1,CASTLQQGPHYGYTF
TRBJ2-2,TRBV15,CATSRDQNTGELFF
TRBJ2-5,TRBV5-4,CASSLPAVGGSKTQYF
TRBJ1-1,TRBV13,CASSLDGLRGGDTEAFF
TRBJ1-5,TRBV28,CAPGGTGNQPQHF
TRBJ2-5,TRBV18,CASSRGSGETQYF
TRBJ2-7,TRBV25-1,CASSPGQGLKYF